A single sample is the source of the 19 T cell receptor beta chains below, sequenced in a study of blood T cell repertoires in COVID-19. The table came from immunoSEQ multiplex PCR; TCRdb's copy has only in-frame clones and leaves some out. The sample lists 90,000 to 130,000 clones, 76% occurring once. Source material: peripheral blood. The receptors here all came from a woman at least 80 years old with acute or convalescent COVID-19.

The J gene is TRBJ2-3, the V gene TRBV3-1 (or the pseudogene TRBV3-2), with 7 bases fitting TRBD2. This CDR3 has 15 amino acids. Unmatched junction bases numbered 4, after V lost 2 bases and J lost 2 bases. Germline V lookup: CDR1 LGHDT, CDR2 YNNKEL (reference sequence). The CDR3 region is CASSQKAGDTDTQYF. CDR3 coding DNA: TGTGCCAGCAGCCAAAAGGCGGGAGACACAGATACGCAGTATTTT.

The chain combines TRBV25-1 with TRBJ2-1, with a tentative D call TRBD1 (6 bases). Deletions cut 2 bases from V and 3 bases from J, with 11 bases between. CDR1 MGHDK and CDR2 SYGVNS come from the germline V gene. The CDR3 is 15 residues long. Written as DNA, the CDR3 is TGTGCCAGCAGTGAAACTCGGACAGTCTACAATGAGCAGTTCTTC. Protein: CASSETRTVYNEQFF.

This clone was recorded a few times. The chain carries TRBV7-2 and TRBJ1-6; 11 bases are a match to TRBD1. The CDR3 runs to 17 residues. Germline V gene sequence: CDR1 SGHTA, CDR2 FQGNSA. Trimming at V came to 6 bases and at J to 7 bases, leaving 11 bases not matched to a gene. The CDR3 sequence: CASSREGTGGRNSPLHF. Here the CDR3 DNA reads TGTGCCAGCAGTCGAGAGGGGACAGGGGGGCGGAATTCACCCCTCCACTTT.

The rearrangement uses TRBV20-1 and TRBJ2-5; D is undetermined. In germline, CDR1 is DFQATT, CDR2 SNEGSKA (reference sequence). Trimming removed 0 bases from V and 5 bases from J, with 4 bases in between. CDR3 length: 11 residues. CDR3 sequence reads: CSARDQETQYF. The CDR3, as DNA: TGCAGTGCTAGAGATCAGGAGACCCAGTACTTC.

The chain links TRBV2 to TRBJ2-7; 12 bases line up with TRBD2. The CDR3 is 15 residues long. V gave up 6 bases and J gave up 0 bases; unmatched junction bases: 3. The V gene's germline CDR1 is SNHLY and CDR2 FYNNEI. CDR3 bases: TGTGCCAGCAGAGAGACTAGCGGGGGCTCCTACGAGCAGTACTTC. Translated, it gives CASRETSGGSYEQYF.

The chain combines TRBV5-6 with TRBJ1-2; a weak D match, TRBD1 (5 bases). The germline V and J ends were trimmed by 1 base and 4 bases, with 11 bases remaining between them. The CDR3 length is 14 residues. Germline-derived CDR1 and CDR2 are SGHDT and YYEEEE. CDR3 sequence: CASSLSKGIYGYTF. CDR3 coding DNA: TGTGCCAGCAGCTTGTCCAAGGGGATCTATGGCTACACCTTC.

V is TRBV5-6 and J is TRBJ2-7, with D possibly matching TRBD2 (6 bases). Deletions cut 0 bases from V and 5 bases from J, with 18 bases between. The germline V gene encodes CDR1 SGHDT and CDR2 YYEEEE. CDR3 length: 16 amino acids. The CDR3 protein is CASSLVPSGTGDEQYF. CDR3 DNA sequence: TGTGCCAGCAGCTTGGTTCCTTCAGGGACGGGGGACGAGCAGTACTTC.

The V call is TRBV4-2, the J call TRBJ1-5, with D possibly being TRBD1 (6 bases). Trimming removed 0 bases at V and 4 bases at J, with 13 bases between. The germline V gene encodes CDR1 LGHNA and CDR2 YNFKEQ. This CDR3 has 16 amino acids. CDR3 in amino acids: CASSQDVQGLNQPQHF. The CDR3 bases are TGTGCCAGCAGCCAAGATGTGCAGGGGTTGAATCAGCCCCAGCATTTT.

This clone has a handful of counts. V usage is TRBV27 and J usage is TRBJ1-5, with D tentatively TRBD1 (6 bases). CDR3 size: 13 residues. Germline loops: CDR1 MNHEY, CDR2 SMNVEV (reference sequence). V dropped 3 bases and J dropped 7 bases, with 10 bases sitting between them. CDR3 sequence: CASSLTGGQPQHF. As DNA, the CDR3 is TGTGCCAGCAGTTTGACAGGTGGCCAGCCCCAGCATTTT.

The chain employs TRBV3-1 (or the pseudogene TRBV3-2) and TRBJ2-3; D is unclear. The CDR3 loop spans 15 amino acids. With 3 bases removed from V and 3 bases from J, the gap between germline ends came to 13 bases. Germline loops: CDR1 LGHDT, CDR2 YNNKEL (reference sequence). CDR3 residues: CASSQGLDWTDTQYF. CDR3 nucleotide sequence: TGTGCCAGCAGCCAGGGTCTCGACTGGACAGATACGCAGTATTTT.

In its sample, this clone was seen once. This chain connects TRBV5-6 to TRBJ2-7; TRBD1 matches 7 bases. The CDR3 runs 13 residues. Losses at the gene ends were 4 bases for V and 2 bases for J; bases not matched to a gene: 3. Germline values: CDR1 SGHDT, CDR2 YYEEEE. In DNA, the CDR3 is TGTGCCAGCAGCCCGGGACAGCCCTACGAGCAGTACTTC. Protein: CASSPGQPYEQYF.

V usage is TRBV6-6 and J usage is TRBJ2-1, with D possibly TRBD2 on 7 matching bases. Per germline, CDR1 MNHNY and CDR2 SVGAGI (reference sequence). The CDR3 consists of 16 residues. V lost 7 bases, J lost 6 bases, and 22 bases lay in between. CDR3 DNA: TGTGCCAGCACTAAAGGTGGGGGGGCTGGCGTCAATGAGCAGTTCTTC. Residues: CASTKGGGAGVNEQFF.

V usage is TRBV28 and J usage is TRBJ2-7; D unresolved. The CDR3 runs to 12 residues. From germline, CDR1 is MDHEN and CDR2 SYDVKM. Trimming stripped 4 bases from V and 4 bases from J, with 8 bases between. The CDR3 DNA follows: TGTGCCAGCAGTTATGCGTGGTACGAGCAGTACTTC. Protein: CASSYAWYEQYF.

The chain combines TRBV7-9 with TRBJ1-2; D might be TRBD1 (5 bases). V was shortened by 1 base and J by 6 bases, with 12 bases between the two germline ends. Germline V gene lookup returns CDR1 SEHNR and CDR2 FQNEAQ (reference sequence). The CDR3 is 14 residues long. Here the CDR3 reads CASSLGGGTDGYTF. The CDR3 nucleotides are TGTGCCAGCAGCTTAGGGGGAGGGACGGATGGCTACACCTTC.

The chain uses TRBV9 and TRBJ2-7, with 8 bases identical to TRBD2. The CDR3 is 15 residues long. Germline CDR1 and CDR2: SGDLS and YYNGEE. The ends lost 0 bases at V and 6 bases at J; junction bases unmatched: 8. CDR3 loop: CASSVVSGRGAEQYF. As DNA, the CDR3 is TGTGCCAGCAGCGTAGTCAGCGGGAGAGGTGCCGAGCAGTACTTC. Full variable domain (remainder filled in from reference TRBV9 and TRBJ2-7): DSGVTQTPKHLITATGQRVTLRCSPRSGDLSVYWYQQSLDQGLQFLIQYYNGEERAKGNILERFSAQQFPDLHSELNLSSLELGDSALYFCASSVVSGRGAEQYFGPGTRLTVT.

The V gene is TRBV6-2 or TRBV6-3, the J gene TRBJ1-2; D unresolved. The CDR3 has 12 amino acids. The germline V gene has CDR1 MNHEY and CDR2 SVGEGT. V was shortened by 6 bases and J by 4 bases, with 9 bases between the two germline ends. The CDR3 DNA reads TGTGCCAGCAGCCAGCCCTTCTATGGCTACACCTTC. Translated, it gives CASSQPFYGYTF.

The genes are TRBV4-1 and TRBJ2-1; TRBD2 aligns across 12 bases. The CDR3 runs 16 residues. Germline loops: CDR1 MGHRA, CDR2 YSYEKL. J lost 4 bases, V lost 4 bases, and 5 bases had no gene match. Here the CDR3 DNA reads TGCGCCAGCAGCCCGGGACTAGCGGGCAGTTACAATGAGCAGTTCTTC. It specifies CASSPGLAGSYNEQFF.

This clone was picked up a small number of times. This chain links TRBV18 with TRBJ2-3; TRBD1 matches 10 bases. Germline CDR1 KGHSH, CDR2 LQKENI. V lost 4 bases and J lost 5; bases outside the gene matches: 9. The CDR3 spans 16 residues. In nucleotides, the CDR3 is TGTGCCAGCTCACTTACCGGGACAGGGGAGGAAGATACGCAGTATTTT. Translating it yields CASSLTGTGEEDTQYF.

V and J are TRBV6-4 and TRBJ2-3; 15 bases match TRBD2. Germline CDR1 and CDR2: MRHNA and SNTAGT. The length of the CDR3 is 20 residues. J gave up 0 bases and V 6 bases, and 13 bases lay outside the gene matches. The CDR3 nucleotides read TGTGCCAGCAGCAGAACCTCCGGGACTAGCGGGAGGCTAAGCACAGATACGCAGTATTTT. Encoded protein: CASSRTSGTSGRLSTDTQYF.